A single sample gave rise to the 15 T cell receptor beta chains below, sequenced in a study of CD8 T cells in ankylosing spondylitis. Study observations and caveats: A TCR beta motif of eight highly homologous variants appeared characteristic of ankylosing spondylitis blood.

Their target antigens are unknown. MiXCR was run by TCRdb on the 5' RACE reads, yielding one entry per CDR3 protein. The sample contains a few hundred thousand distinct CDR3 sequences, roughly an eighth of which appear only once. Sequenced: blood, either unsorted or a sorted T cell fraction (not recorded which). Every receptor here comes from a male donor with ankylosing spondylitis.

Only a few counts were recorded for this clonotype. The genes are TRBV7-8 and TRBJ2-1; D uncertain. V was shortened by 2 bases and J by 0 bases, with 20 bases between the two germline ends. The V gene's germline CDR1 is SGHVS and CDR2 FQNEAQ. The length of the CDR3 is 19 residues. The CDR3 DNA reads TGTGCCAGCAGCTTATATGGCGGTCTAGTCGAGGTCTCCTACAATGAGCAGTTCTTC. Protein product: CASSLYGGLVEVSYNEQFF. The complete variable domain, with remaining parts taken from reference TRBV7-8 and TRBJ2-1, reads GAGVSQSPRYKVAKRGQDVALRCDPISGHVSLFWYQQALGQGPEFLTYFQNEAQLDKSGLPSDRFFAERPEGSVSTLKIQRTQQEDSAVYLCASSLYGGLVEVSYNEQFFGPGTRLTVL.

J is TRBJ2-4 and V is TRBV5-6; TRBD1 agrees at 8 bases. The germline CDR1 and CDR2 sequences are SGHDT and YYEEEE. The V and J ends lost 0 bases and 8 bases, in that order; junction bases with no gene match: 4. This CDR3 is built from 14 residues. CDR3 DNA sequence: TGTGCCAGCAGCTTGGCCATGGGACAGGACATTCAGTACTTC. As protein: CASSLAMGQDIQYF.

This clonotype has only a few counts. The chain employs TRBV24-1 and TRBJ2-5, with D possibly TRBD1 on 6 matching bases. The CDR3 is 15 residues long. V lost 4 bases, J lost 5 bases, and 16 bases lay in between. The germline gives CDR1 KGHDR, CDR2 SFDVKD. The CDR3 region is CATSDPRAGAETQYF. CDR3 in DNA: TGTGCCACCAGTGACCCGAGGGCAGGGGCGGAGACCCAGTACTTC.

Only a few counts were recorded for this clonotype. The chain joins TRBV29-1 to TRBJ1-4; weak D call: TRBD1 (6 bases). V lost 6 bases, J lost 1 base, and 9 bases lay in between. The CDR3 is 13 amino acids. Germline CDR1 SQVTM, CDR2 ANQGSEA. CDR3 sequence (DNA): TGCAGCGTAACAGGGAGAACTAATGAAAAACTGTTTTTT. Amino acids: CSVTGRTNEKLFF. The full variable domain, completed using reference TRBV29-1 and TRBJ1-4, is SAVISQKPSRDICQRGTSLTIQCQVDSQVTMMFWYRQQPGQSLTLIATANQGSEATYESGFVIDKFPISRPNLTFSTLTVSNMSPEDSSIYLCSVTGRTNEKLFFGSGTQLSVL.

The V gene is TRBV20-1, the J gene TRBJ2-6, with D unresolved. The CDR3 runs to 14 residues. Trimming cost V 4 bases and J 0 bases, with 7 bases left between them. Germline CDR1 reads DFQATT; CDR2 reads SNEGSKA (reference sequence). The CDR3 DNA reads as TGCAGTGCTATTACAGTCTCTGGGGCCAACGTCCTGACTTTC. This sequence encodes CSAITVSGANVLTF.

This clonotype was counted only a few times. The chain joins TRBV5-1 to TRBJ2-7, with D possibly matching TRBD2 (6 bases). Germline V gives CDR1 SGHRS, CDR2 YFSETQ. Trimming removed 0 bases from V and 6 bases from J, with 16 bases in between. The CDR3 is made up of 15 amino acids. CDR3 residues: CASSLAGAGSGEQYF. CDR3 DNA sequence: TGCGCCAGCAGCTTGGCGGGAGCAGGTTCAGGCGAGCAGTACTTC. The full variable domain, rest sourced from reference TRBV5-1 and TRBJ2-7, is KAGVTQTPRYLIKTRGQQVTLSCSPISGHRSVSWYQQTPGQGLQFLFEYFSETQRNKGNFPGRFSGRQFSNSRSEMNVSTLELGDSALYLCASSLAGAGSGEQYFGPGTRLTVT.

The V and J genes are TRBV5-5 and TRBJ1-6, with 7 positions matching TRBD1. Unmatched junction bases numbered 19, after V lost 6 bases and J lost 13 bases. The CDR3 covers 16 residues. Germline CDR1 reads SGHKS; CDR2 reads YYEKEE (reference sequence). The CDR3 spells CASTSDRAAGGWPLHF. Here the CDR3 DNA reads TGTGCCAGCACCAGCGACAGGGCCGCCGGGGGATGGCCCCTCCACTTT.

The chain employs TRBV30 and TRBJ2-7, with 8 bases identical to TRBD2. V gave up 4 bases and J gave up 2 bases; unmatched junction bases: 10. CDR1 GTSNPN and CDR2 SVGIG come from the germline V gene (reference sequence). The CDR3 is 15 amino acids. CDR3 in DNA: TGTGCCTGGAACTTAGCGGGGTCACTCGCCTACGAGCAGTACTTC. It translates to CAWNLAGSLAYEQYF.

The rearrangement joins TRBV28 to TRBJ2-6; tentative D call: TRBD2 (5 bases). The length of the CDR3 is 16 residues. The ends were cut back, 6 bases at V and 0 bases at J, with 12 bases in the middle. CDR1 MDHEN and CDR2 SYDVKM come from the germline V gene. CDR3 protein: CASREVVASGANVLTF. The DNA for the CDR3 is TGTGCCAGCAGGGAGGTCGTAGCCTCTGGGGCCAACGTCCTGACTTTC.

This clonotype was seen a few times. The chain has TRBV20-1 and TRBJ2-5; TRBD2 matches 8 bases. The CDR3 has 13 residues. Trimming cost V 5 bases and J 5 bases; bases outside gene matches: 7. Germline CDR1 and CDR2: DFQATT and SNEGSKA (reference sequence). The DNA for the CDR3 is TGCAGTGCTCGGAGCGGGAGTCAGGAGACCCAGTACTTC. It is translated as CSARSGSQETQYF.

This clonotype has a handful of counts. The CDR3 here is CASSLADYQPQHF. The CDR3 region has the DNA TGTGCCAGCAGTTTAGCAGATTATCAGCCCCAGCATTTT. The V and J genes are TRBV12-3 or TRBV12-4 and TRBJ1-5; D is ambiguous. Trimming left V 0 bases short and J 5 bases short, with 5 bases between. The CDR3 length is 13 residues.

The chain uses TRBV4-1 and TRBJ2-4, with 10 bases that match TRBD2. The CDR3 runs 20 residues. Germline V gene sequence: CDR1 MGHRA, CDR2 YSYEKL. V was clipped by 0 bases and J by 6 bases; unmatched bases: 17. Here the CDR3 DNA reads TGCGCCAGCAGCCAAGATCGGACTAGCGGATACGAAAGGGGTCGAAACATTCAGTACTTC. It codes for CASSQDRTSGYERGRNIQYF.

The gene calls are TRBV10-2 and TRBJ2-7, with D unclear. The germline V and J ends were trimmed by 4 bases and 3 bases, with 19 bases remaining between them. The CDR3 loop spans 16 amino acids. Germline V gene data show CDR1 as WSHSY and CDR2 as SAAADI. CDR3 sequence: CASSAVDPQGLYEQYF. CDR3 coding DNA: TGCGCCAGCAGTGCGGTGGACCCCCAAGGGCTCTACGAGCAGTACTTC.

The chain has TRBV3-1 and TRBJ2-1; D not certain. V dropped 1 base and J dropped 9 bases, with 7 bases sitting between them. Germline CDR1 reads LGHDT; CDR2 reads YNNKEL (reference sequence). The CDR3 runs 12 residues. The CDR3 region is CASSQVVGEQFF. CDR3 nucleotide sequence: TGTGCCAGCAGCCAAGTGGTGGGTGAGCAGTTCTTC.

The sample holds one count of this clonotype. This chain links TRBV6-6 with TRBJ2-1, with D maybe TRBD2 (5 bases). CDR1 and CDR2 from the germline V gene are MNHNY and SVGAGI (reference sequence). V dropped 7 bases and J dropped 4 bases, with 11 bases sitting between them. The CDR3 runs to 13 residues. CDR3: CASTSSRYNEQFF. The DNA for the CDR3 is TGTGCCAGCACCTCTAGCCGTTACAATGAGCAGTTCTTC.